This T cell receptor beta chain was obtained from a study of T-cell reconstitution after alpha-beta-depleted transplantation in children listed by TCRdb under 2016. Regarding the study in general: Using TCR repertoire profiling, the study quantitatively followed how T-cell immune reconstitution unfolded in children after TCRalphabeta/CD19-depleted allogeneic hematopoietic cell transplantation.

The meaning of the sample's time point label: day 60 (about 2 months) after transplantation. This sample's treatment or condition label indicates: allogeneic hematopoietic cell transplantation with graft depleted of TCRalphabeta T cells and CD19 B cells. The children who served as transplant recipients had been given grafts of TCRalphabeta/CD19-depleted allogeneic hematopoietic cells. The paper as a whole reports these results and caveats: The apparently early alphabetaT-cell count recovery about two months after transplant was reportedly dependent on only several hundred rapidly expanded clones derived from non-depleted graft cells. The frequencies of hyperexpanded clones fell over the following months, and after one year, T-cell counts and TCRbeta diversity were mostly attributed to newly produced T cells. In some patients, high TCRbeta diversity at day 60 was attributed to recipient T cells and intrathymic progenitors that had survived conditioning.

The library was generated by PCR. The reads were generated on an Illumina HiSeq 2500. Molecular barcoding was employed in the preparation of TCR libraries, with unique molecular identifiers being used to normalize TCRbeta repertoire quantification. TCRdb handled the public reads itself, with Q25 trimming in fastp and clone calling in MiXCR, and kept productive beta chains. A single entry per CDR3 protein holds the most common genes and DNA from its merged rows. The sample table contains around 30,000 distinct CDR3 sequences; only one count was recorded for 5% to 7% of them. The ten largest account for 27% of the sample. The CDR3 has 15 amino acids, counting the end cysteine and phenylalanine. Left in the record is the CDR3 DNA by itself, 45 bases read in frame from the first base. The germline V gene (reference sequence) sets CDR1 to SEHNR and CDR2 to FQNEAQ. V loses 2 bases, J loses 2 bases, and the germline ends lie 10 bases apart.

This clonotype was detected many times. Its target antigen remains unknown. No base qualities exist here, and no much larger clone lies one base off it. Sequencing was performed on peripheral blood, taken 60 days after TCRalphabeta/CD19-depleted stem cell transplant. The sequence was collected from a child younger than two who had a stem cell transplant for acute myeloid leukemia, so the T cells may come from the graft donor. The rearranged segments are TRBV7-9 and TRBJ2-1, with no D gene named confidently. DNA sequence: TGTGCCAGCAGCTTACTCGTATCCCCCTACAATGAGCAGTTCTTC. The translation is CASSLLVSPYNEQFF.